This T cell receptor beta chain originates from a study of shared clonotypes between healthy human individuals. Naivety among CD8 cells was defined by CD45RO negativity and positive CCR7 selection, thereby excluding terminally differentiated effector memory CD45RA+ cells. The protocol was immunoSEQ multiplex PCR, while the TCRdb copy is restricted to in-frame clones and leaves out a portion. Here the sample spans around 550,000 clones, approximately 96% being singletons. Trimming removed 5 bases at V and 2 bases at J, with 13 bases between. CDR1 and CDR2 (germline): SNHLY, FYNNEI. The CDR3 has 14 residues.

V is TRBV2 and J is TRBJ2-7; possible D gene TRBD2, 5 bases. The specimen sequenced was naive CD8+ T cells sorted from blood. The sequence derives from a woman in her twenties or thirties in good health. The CDR3 DNA is TGTGCCAGCAGTACCCAAGGACTTACCTACGAGCAGTACTTC. Its translation is CASSTQGLTYEQYF.